Shown below are 20 T cell receptor beta chains from a single sample sequenced in a study of PD-1 blockade in classical Hodgkin lymphoma. Time point of the sample: cycle 4 day 1 (C4D1), after around six weeks of nivolumab. Each of the patients experienced relapse following autologous stem cell transplantation, and their brentuximab vedotin exposure differed. The repertoire was sequenced with immunoSEQ multiplex PCR; TCRdb's copy has only in-frame clones and lacks some. This sample has 75,000 to 95,000 clones, with more than 80% found just once. The sequencing here drew on peripheral blood mononuclear cells (PBMCs), taken before the fourth cycle of nivolumab. The receptors come from a human donor with classical Hodgkin lymphoma.

The gene calls are TRBV19 and TRBJ2-3; TRBD2 aligns across 9 bases. This CDR3 spans 15 amino acids. The V segment lost 5 bases and the J segment 6 bases; nucleotides outside the gene matches: 9. Germline CDR1 reads LNHDA; CDR2 reads SQIVND (reference sequence). The DNA of the CDR3 is TGTGCCAGTAGTCCGGACGGCGCGGGAGGGGATACGCAGTATTTT. Translated: CASSPDGAGGDTQYF.

The rearrangement joins TRBV5-4 to TRBJ2-5, with 7 nucleotides matching TRBD2. V gave up 3 bases and J gave up 2 bases; unmatched junction bases: 13. CDR1 and CDR2 from the germline V gene are SGHNT and YYREEE (reference sequence). This CDR3 comprises 17 residues. The CDR3: CASSSPGRGGTQETQYF. The CDR3 DNA reads TGTGCCAGCAGCTCCCCGGGGCGCGGGGGTACTCAAGAGACCCAGTACTTC.

Written as DNA, the CDR3 is TGTGCCAGCTCACCACCGGGCAGGGGAACGAGGGATGAGCAGTTCTTC. This encodes CASSPPGRGTRDEQFF. V gene TRBV18 combines with J gene TRBJ2-1; a possible D gene is TRBD1 (6 bases). The CDR3 is made up of 16 amino acids. Germline V lookup: CDR1 KGHSH, CDR2 LQKENI. The ends were cut back, 0 bases at V and 8 bases at J, with 17 bases in the middle. The full variable domain, rest sourced from reference TRBV18 and TRBJ2-1, is NAGVMQNPRHLVRRRGQEARLRCSPMKGHSHVYWYRQLPEEGLKFMVYLQKENIIDESGMPKERFSAEFPKEGPSILRIQQVVRGDSAAYFCASSPPGRGTRDEQFFGPGTRLTVL.

This clone was observed once. This chain links TRBV6-1 with TRBJ2-1, with 7 bases that match TRBD2. Germline V gene sequence: CDR1 MNHNS, CDR2 SASEGT. The length of the CDR3 is 15 residues. The J segment lost 1 base and the V segment lost 7 bases, leaving 7 bases of the junction unmatched. CDR3 in amino acids: CASIPAGTSYNEQFF. The CDR3, as DNA: TGTGCCAGCATCCCAGCGGGAACTTCCTACAATGAGCAGTTCTTC.

The J gene is TRBJ1-5, the V gene TRBV18; 7 bases match TRBD1. The CDR3 is made up of 14 amino acids. Trimming took 3 bases from V and 3 from J; bases not matched to a gene: 2. The V gene's germline CDR1 is KGHSH and CDR2 LQKENI. CDR3 nucleotides: TGTGCCAGCTCACCTGGACAGGACAATCAGCCCCAGCATTTT. Its translation: CASSPGQDNQPQHF.

The V gene is TRBV7-3, the J gene TRBJ2-2; 8 bases match TRBD1. Trimming took 5 bases from V and 6 from J; bases not matched to a gene: 2. Germline loops: CDR1 SGHTA, CDR2 FQGTGA. CDR3 size: 13 residues. CDR3 bases: TGTGCCAGCAGCCTGACAGGGGCCGGGGAGCTGTTTTTT. This codes for CASSLTGAGELFF.

A few counts support this clone. The chain uses TRBV5-4 and TRBJ1-1; possibly TRBD1 for D (5 bases). In germline, CDR1 is SGHNT, CDR2 YYREEE (reference sequence). CDR3 length equals 13 residues. V was shortened by 0 bases and J by 7 bases, with 10 bases between the two germline ends. This CDR3 is CASSLAGAVEAFF. The CDR3 coding sequence is TGTGCCAGCAGCTTGGCCGGGGCAGTTGAAGCTTTCTTT.

This chain joins TRBV5-6 and TRBJ2-2; D is perhaps TRBD1 or TRBD2 (5 bases each). Trimming removed 1 base from V and 4 bases from J, with 14 bases in between. This CDR3 comprises 16 residues. From germline, CDR1 is SGHDT and CDR2 YYEEEE. In DNA, the CDR3 is TGTGCCAGCAGCTTGTATCAGGGAGTGGGCACCGGGGAGCTGTTTTTT. Amino acid sequence: CASSLYQGVGTGELFF.

V usage is TRBV12-5 and J usage is TRBJ2-7; D is ambiguous. The CDR3 spans 13 residues. Between the trimmed V and J ends, which lost 7 bases and 2 bases, there was a span of 12 bases. Germline-derived CDR1 and CDR2 are LGHNT and FRNRAP. CDR3 in DNA: TGTGCTAGTGACGAGAGTCCGACCTACGAGCAGTACTTC. This codes for CASDESPTYEQYF.

The chain joins TRBV7-8 to TRBJ2-2; D is perhaps TRBD1 (5 bases). CDR3 length: 17 amino acids. V dropped 0 bases and J dropped 0 bases, with 11 bases sitting between them. Germline V gives CDR1 SGHVS, CDR2 FQNEAQ. The CDR3 DNA reads as TGTGCCAGCAGCTTAGCGCCAGGGCAATCGAACACCGGGGAGCTGTTTTTT. This codes for CASSLAPGQSNTGELFF. Full variable domain (remainder filled in from reference TRBV7-8 and TRBJ2-2): GAGVSQSPRYKVAKRGQDVALRCDPISGHVSLFWYQQALGQGPEFLTYFQNEAQLDKSGLPSDRFFAERPEGSVSTLKIQRTQQEDSAVYLCASSLAPGQSNTGELFFGEGSRLTVL.

The chain employs TRBV19 and TRBJ1-2; 8 positions match TRBD1. With 6 bases clipped from V and 8 bases from J, the junction kept 14 bases outside the gene matches. The CDR3 totals 15 residues. Germline V gene data show CDR1 as LNHDA and CDR2 as SQIVND (reference sequence). CDR3 DNA sequence: TGTGCCAGTAGGCTCGGGACAGGACTTCAAGGGGGCTACACCTTC. The encoded protein is CASRLGTGLQGGYTF.

V usage is TRBV5-4 and J usage is TRBJ2-7; 8 nucleotides agree with TRBD2. The CDR3 sequence is 14 residues long. CDR1 SGHNT and CDR2 YYREEE come from the germline V gene (reference sequence). Trimming took 4 bases from V and 4 from J; bases not matched to a gene: 7. CDR3 bases: TGTGCCAGCAGCCCGGGGGGGGCACAATACGAGCAGTACTTC. Translated: CASSPGGAQYEQYF.

This rearrangement joins TRBV11-2 to TRBJ2-2; D is undetermined. The CDR3 has 14 amino acids. V lost 0 bases to trimming and J lost 1 base, with 3 bases between them. Germline V CDR1 and CDR2: SGHAT, FQNNGV. CDR3 amino acids: CASSLEQNTGELFF. For the CDR3, the DNA is TGTGCCAGCAGCTTAGAGCAGAACACCGGGGAGCTGTTTTTT.

The CDR3 loop is CASSEWGTEAFF. The DNA of the CDR3 is TGTGCCAGCAGTGAATGGGGCACTGAAGCTTTCTTT. The genes are TRBV2 and TRBJ1-1, with unresolved D. There are 12 residues in the CDR3. Germline lookup yields CDR1 SNHLY and CDR2 FYNNEI. Trimming shortened V by 2 bases and J by 4 bases, and 5 bases separated the two germline ends.

The J gene is TRBJ2-6, the V gene TRBV7-7; possible D gene TRBD2, 5 bases. CDR1 is SSHAT, CDR2 FNYEAQ, per germline (reference sequence). V was clipped by 5 bases and J by 5 bases, with 22 bases between them. The CDR3 is made up of 18 amino acids. The DNA for the CDR3 is TGTGCCAGCAGCGCGGGCTTAGTGCCACAAAGTCGGGCCAACGTCCTGACTTTC. This codes for CASSAGLVPQSRANVLTF.

This clone was seen only once. The chain couples TRBV6-1 to TRBJ2-5, with 12 bases identical to TRBD2. This CDR3 is 18 amino acids long. J gave up 2 bases and V 2 bases, and 9 bases lay outside the gene matches. CDR1 and CDR2 (germline): MNHNS, SASEGT. CDR3 DNA: TGTGCCAGCAGTGAAAGGGGTCTAGCGGGAGGGCAACAAGAGACCCAGTACTTC. Translated: CASSERGLAGGQQETQYF.

The chain is built from TRBV5-4 and TRBJ2-6, with D perhaps TRBD2 (6 bases). V was shortened by 2 bases and J by 2 bases, with 11 bases between the two germline ends. Germline V gene sequence: CDR1 SGHNT, CDR2 YYREEE (reference sequence). This CDR3 has 16 residues. CDR3 sequence reads: CASSFGSSTGANVLTF. The DNA for the CDR3 is TGTGCCAGCAGCTTCGGGAGCTCTACTGGGGCCAACGTCCTGACTTTC.

The chain joins TRBV19 to TRBJ2-3; TRBD1 matches 9 bases. CDR3 length: 15 amino acids. Germline V gives CDR1 LNHDA, CDR2 SQIVND (reference sequence). The V segment lost 3 bases and the J segment 5 bases; nucleotides outside the gene matches: 6. The CDR3 coding sequence is TGTGCCAGTAGTATTGGGACAGGGAATGGAGATACGCAGTATTTT. It yields the protein CASSIGTGNGDTQYF.

V gene TRBV5-1 combines with J gene TRBJ2-5; no firm D call. Trimming shortened V by 1 base and J by 4 bases, and 8 bases separated the two germline ends. The germline gives CDR1 SGHRS, CDR2 YFSETQ. The CDR3 is 13 amino acids. The CDR3 region is CASSLSPGETQYF. The CDR3 DNA follows: TGCGCCAGCAGCTTGTCCCCGGGAGAGACCCAGTACTTC.

The chain joins TRBV7-9 to TRBJ1-1; the D gene is possibly TRBD1 (6 bases). With 7 bases removed from V and 5 bases from J, the gap between germline ends came to 17 bases. CDR1 SEHNR and CDR2 FQNEAQ come from the germline V gene (reference sequence). This CDR3 comprises 14 residues. CDR3 bases: TGTGCCAGCACCCTAGGGGGGTCGGGGACTGAAGCTTTCTTT. It specifies CASTLGGSGTEAFF.